This TCR beta chain comes out of a study of vaccination effects on CD4 cells after COVID-19. Whole-study context: Once vaccinated, a few convalescent patients were sampled both early and late afterward.

Whole-study results and caveats: Mainly new clones induced by vaccination were found among post-vaccine spike-reactive clones in convalescents.

The data were produced by immunoSEQ multiplex PCR, yet TCRdb's version contains in-frame clones alone and is incomplete. The table includes nearly 35,000 clones, around 74% detected once. The culture ran for roughly 10 days before CD4+ T cells were isolated. SARS-CoV-2 infection was confirmed by PCR in the person between March and December 2020. Vaccination of participants consisted of two doses of either the BNT162b2 or mRNA-1273 vaccine. IL-2 medium took the place of half the medium on both days 3 and 7. Points on this clone: Its cognate antigen is unknown.

This specimen was CD4+ T cells from PBMCs cultured without peptide, taken after COVID-19 vaccination. This sequence originates from a human donor who had a prior SARS-CoV-2 infection.

CDR3 DNA sequence: TGTGCCAGCAGCCCAAGGATCGGACAGTTAAATGAAAAACTGTTTTTT. This gives the protein CASSPRIGQLNEKLFF. The chain joins TRBV5-5 to TRBJ1-4; the D gene is possibly TRBD1 (6 bases). Trimming shortened V by 4 bases and J by 5 bases, and 18 bases separated the two germline ends. Germline V CDR1 and CDR2: SGHKS, YYEKEE (reference sequence). This CDR3 contains 16 residues.